Shown below are 18 T cell receptor beta chains from a single sample sequenced in a study of blood T cell repertoires in COVID-19. TCRdb's copy holds only in-frame clones and misses some; the assay was immunoSEQ multiplex PCR. Seen here are under 250,000 clones, over 80% observed once, and the top ten hold roughly 3.7%. Material: PBMCs or T cells enriched from blood (not recorded which). These receptor sequences come from a woman aged 25 to 39 who had been exposed to COVID-19.

This chain connects TRBV6-2 or TRBV6-3 to TRBJ2-7; 7 bases align to TRBD2. Germline V gives CDR1 MNHEY, CDR2 SVGEGT. The CDR3 covers 14 residues. V gave up 2 bases and J gave up 2 bases; unmatched junction bases: 3. Here the CDR3 reads CASSYGRGAYEQYF. For the CDR3, the DNA is TGTGCCAGCAGTTACGGCCGGGGGGCCTACGAGCAGTACTTC.

The genes are TRBV7-9 and TRBJ2-1; 7 bases are a match to TRBD1. Germline lookup yields CDR1 SEHNR and CDR2 FQNEAQ (reference sequence). The junction had 11 bases not matched to a gene; V was cut back by 4 bases and J by 8 bases. This CDR3 spans 15 amino acids. Here the CDR3 DNA reads TGTGCCAGCAGCTCGCGAGATAACAGGGGCGATGAGCAGTTCTTC. It yields the protein CASSSRDNRGDEQFF.

This rearrangement joins TRBV18 to TRBJ2-3; TRBD2 matches at 13 bases. The CDR3 is 18 residues long. Per germline, CDR1 KGHSH and CDR2 LQKENI. V was clipped by 6 bases and J by 6 bases; unmatched bases: 15. CDR3: CASSRTSGSRTRWDTQYF. CDR3 DNA sequence: TGTGCCAGCTCGCGGACTAGCGGGAGCCGTACAAGGTGGGATACGCAGTATTTT.

This clone was seen a handful of times. The rearrangement uses TRBV19 and TRBJ1-1, with no clear D. This CDR3 has 12 amino acids. The V gene's germline CDR1 is LNHDA and CDR2 SQIVND (reference sequence). V was shortened by 10 bases and J by 8 bases, with 17 bases between the two germline ends. CDR3 in DNA: TGTGCCATCAAAAAGGGAGCAGCCGAAGCTTTCTTT. Its protein product is CAIKKGAAEAFF.

The V gene is TRBV6-5, the J gene TRBJ2-7; unclear D gene. V was trimmed by 3 bases and J by 6 bases, leaving 6 bases between them. The CDR3 has 11 amino acids. Germline values: CDR1 MNHEY, CDR2 SVGAGI. The CDR3 sequence is CASSYRGEQYF. The CDR3 coding sequence is TGTGCCAGCAGTTATAGAGGCGAGCAGTACTTC.

The chain has TRBV18 and TRBJ1-3; no clear D gene. Trimming left V 3 bases short and J 0 bases short, with 9 bases between. CDR3 size: 15 residues. Germline CDR1 reads KGHSH; CDR2 reads LQKENI. CDR3 sequence (DNA): TGTGCCAGCTCACCCCCCCCACACTCTGGAAACACCATATATTTT. Its translation: CASSPPPHSGNTIYF. Based on the CDR3 plus reference TRBV18 and TRBJ1-3, the full variable domain is NAGVMQNPRHLVRRRGQEARLRCSPMKGHSHVYWYRQLPEEGLKFMVYLQKENIIDESGMPKERFSAEFPKEGPSILRIQQVVRGDSAAYFCASSPPPHSGNTIYFGEGSWLTVV.

The chain couples TRBV4-1 to TRBJ1-4; D is uncertain. CDR3 size: 15 residues. CDR1 and CDR2 from the germline V gene are MGHRA and YSYEKL. The ends were cut back, 0 bases at V and 7 bases at J, with 12 bases in the middle. The CDR3 DNA is TGCGCCAGCAGCCAAGATGGTGAACGAGGTGAAAAACTGTTTTTT. This translates into CASSQDGERGEKLFF.

The gene calls are TRBV27 and TRBJ2-1, with 12 bases fitting TRBD2. With 3 bases clipped from V and 13 bases from J, the junction kept 28 bases outside the gene matches. CDR3 size: 21 residues. Germline CDR1 reads MNHEY; CDR2 reads SMNVEV (reference sequence). This chain's CDR3 is CASSLLAGGPEAYSGGYFQFF. The CDR3 DNA reads TGTGCCAGCAGTTTGCTAGCGGGAGGGCCTGAAGCATATAGTGGGGGGTATTTTCAGTTCTTC.

The chain couples TRBV11-2 to TRBJ2-1; 7 bases align to TRBD2. Germline V gene lookup returns CDR1 SGHAT and CDR2 FQNNGV. The ends lost 0 bases at V and 8 bases at J; junction bases unmatched: 13. This CDR3 contains 17 residues. This CDR3 is CASSLDEGGGRLDEQFF. The CDR3 coding sequence is TGTGCCAGCAGCTTAGATGAGGGCGGGGGACGGTTGGATGAGCAGTTCTTC.

V usage is TRBV27 and J usage is TRBJ2-4, with a tentative D call TRBD2 (5 bases). Per the germline V gene, CDR1 is MNHEY and CDR2 is SMNVEV (reference sequence). CDR3 length: 15 residues. V was pared by 5 bases and J by 1 base, with 12 bases between. DNA of the CDR3: TGTGCCAGCAGTCTAGGAGGAGCCGCCAAAAACATTCAGTACTTC. The encoded protein is CASSLGGAAKNIQYF.

The J gene is TRBJ1-6, the V gene TRBV27; no firm D call. The germline CDR1 and CDR2 sequences are MNHEY and SMNVEV (reference sequence). CDR3 size: 13 residues. V was clipped by 2 bases and J by 7 bases, with 6 bases between them. The CDR3: CASSLGENSPLHF. CDR3 bases: TGTGCCAGCAGTTTAGGAGAGAATTCACCCCTCCACTTT.

The chain carries TRBV15 and TRBJ1-2; 7 bases fit TRBD1. V shed 5 bases and J 3 bases; nucleotides not matched to a gene: 3. The CDR3 totals 13 residues. Germline CDR1 is LNHNV and CDR2 is YYDKDF (reference sequence). The CDR3: CATSWDSDYGYTF. The CDR3 region has the DNA TGTGCCACCAGCTGGGACAGCGACTATGGCTACACCTTC.

CDR3 DNA sequence: TGTGCCAGTAGTATAGATGGAGGGCTGAACACTGAAGCTTTCTTT. Translated: CASSIDGGLNTEAFF. This chain links TRBV19 with TRBJ1-1; no firm D call. CDR3 size: 15 residues. Germline values: CDR1 LNHDA, CDR2 SQIVND (reference sequence). V was trimmed by 0 bases and J by 0 bases, leaving 8 bases between them.

The chain has TRBV19 and TRBJ2-1; possible D gene TRBD2, 7 bases. CDR3 length: 15 amino acids. V was clipped by 6 bases and J by 7 bases, with 19 bases between them. The germline gives CDR1 LNHDA, CDR2 SQIVND (reference sequence). The chain's CDR3 is CASRPIRGARNEQFF. The CDR3 coding sequence is TGTGCCAGTAGACCTATCCGGGGGGCTCGGAATGAGCAGTTCTTC.

The chain joins TRBV19 to TRBJ1-5; weak D call: TRBD1 (6 bases). The CDR3 sequence is 15 residues long. Deletions cut 5 bases from V and 6 bases from J, with 17 bases between. Germline-derived CDR1 and CDR2 are LNHDA and SQIVND (reference sequence). The CDR3 here is CASSWGGQGSQPQHF. The CDR3 coding sequence is TGTGCCAGTAGTTGGGGGGGCCAAGGAAGTCAGCCCCAGCATTTT.

The chain links TRBV28 to TRBJ2-7; D is unresolved. Per germline, CDR1 MDHEN and CDR2 SYDVKM. Trimming shortened V by 3 bases and J by 7 bases, and 19 bases separated the two germline ends. The CDR3 consists of 15 residues. The CDR3, as DNA: TGTGCCAGCAGTTTGCCAGGAACCTCCCCCCTGGAGCAGTACTTC. Its translation: CASSLPGTSPLEQYF.

This chain connects TRBV19 to TRBJ2-7, with D possibly being TRBD2 (6 bases). CDR3 length: 15 amino acids. CDR1 is LNHDA, CDR2 SQIVND, per germline (reference sequence). V lost 5 bases, J lost 6 bases, and 20 bases lay in between. The CDR3 loop reads CASSFGGVIGSEQYF. The CDR3 coding sequence is TGTGCCAGTAGTTTCGGAGGGGTAATCGGGAGCGAGCAGTACTTC.

This chain connects TRBV19 to TRBJ1-5; possible D gene TRBD1, 5 bases. The CDR3 consists of 14 residues. Germline values: CDR1 LNHDA, CDR2 SQIVND (reference sequence). Trimming shortened V by 3 bases and J by 3 bases, and 9 bases separated the two germline ends. CDR3 DNA sequence: TGTGCCAGTAGTATGAACAGGAACAATCAGCCCCAGCATTTT. Protein: CASSMNRNNQPQHF.